This entry concerns a single T cell receptor beta chain. The target of this receptor is not known. Base-call qualities are not available, and no considerably larger clone is one nucleotide away. The donors belonged to the validation cohort of approximately 130 subjects, which was separate from the 666-subject first cohort. Trimming removed 10 bases from V and 9 bases from J; the gene matches leave 9 bases unexplained. From its cysteine to its phenylalanine, the CDR3 spans 13 amino acids. The DNA shown is the 39-base CDR3, in frame from base 1. The CDR1 and CDR2 encoded by the germline V gene are SNHLY and FYNNEI. The source of the sample is a study of cytomegalovirus exposure and HLA in healthy donors (dated by TCRdb to the late 2010s). Concerning the study at large: According to a later analysis, one platform produced both the 100 to 150 validation repertoires and the 620 or so repertoires of the first cohort. The study aimed to test whether signatures of past pathogen exposure could be identified by cataloging public T cell receptors. Besides the first cohort of 550 to 750 subjects, a separate validation cohort made up of 120 or so different subjects was used. To predict cytomegalovirus infection status, the study combined high-throughput TCR immunosequencing, statistical association of individual TCRs with disease status, and machine learning. The paper's findings and limits, for the study overall: Across donors, most TCR sequences were observed very rarely, whereas some public TCRs were present in many individuals. The classifier was reported to diagnose cytomegalovirus status with high specificity and sensitivity in both the original and validation cohorts. A later analysis lacked HLA typing for the validation cohort, so it scored co-occurrence in that cohort across all 120 repertoires. A few of the identified cytomegalovirus-associated TCR beta chains were confirmed in vitro to be specific for cytomegalovirus antigens. It was suggested by the authors that the approach could potentially be generalized to other disease states and immunological phenotypes. The study gave a list of some 150 TCR beta chains associated with cytomegalovirus. In a later analysis, TCRs clustered in the first cohort were found to also tend to co-occur in the roughly 130 validation repertoires, with 85% to 95% of cluster scores above 0.

Library prep was done by the immunoSEQ multiplex PCR assay. The published analysis was carried out like this. To diagnose cytomegalovirus status from the catalog of TCR beta chain sequences, a statistical classification framework was built. As stored in TCRdb, this immuneACCESS dataset retains in-frame rearrangements with V and J assigned. A fraction of the clones does not appear; measured against another copy, unresolved V genes explain less than half of the discrepancy, and the remainder lacks a known reason. D and trimming were read from the DNA, whereas the V and J calls and clone size are those reported in that table. This sample is represented by about 160,000 clones; approximately 88% of them were singletons. More than 8.5% of the sample is taken by the ten largest.

The chain joins TRBV2 to TRBJ1-5; TRBD1 matches 10 bases in the middle. Sequencing input: PBMCs. The clonotype was recovered from a man under 40 in good health and CMV-seropositive. The CDR3 region: CATERDRGMPQHF. The nucleotide sequence reads TGTGCCACGGAGCGGGACAGGGGTATGCCCCAGCATTTT.